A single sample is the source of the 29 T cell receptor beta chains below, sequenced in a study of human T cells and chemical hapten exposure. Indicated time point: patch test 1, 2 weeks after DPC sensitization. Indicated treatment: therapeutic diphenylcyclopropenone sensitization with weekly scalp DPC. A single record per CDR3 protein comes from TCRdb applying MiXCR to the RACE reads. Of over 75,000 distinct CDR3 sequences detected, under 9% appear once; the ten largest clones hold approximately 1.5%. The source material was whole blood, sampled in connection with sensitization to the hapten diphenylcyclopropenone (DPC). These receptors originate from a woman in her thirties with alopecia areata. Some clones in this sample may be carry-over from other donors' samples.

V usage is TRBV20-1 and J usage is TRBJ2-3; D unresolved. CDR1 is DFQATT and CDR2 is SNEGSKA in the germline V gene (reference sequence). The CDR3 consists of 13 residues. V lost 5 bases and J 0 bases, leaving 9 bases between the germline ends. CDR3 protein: CSAAHLSTDTQYF. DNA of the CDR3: TGCAGTGCTGCACACCTAAGCACAGATACGCAGTATTTT.

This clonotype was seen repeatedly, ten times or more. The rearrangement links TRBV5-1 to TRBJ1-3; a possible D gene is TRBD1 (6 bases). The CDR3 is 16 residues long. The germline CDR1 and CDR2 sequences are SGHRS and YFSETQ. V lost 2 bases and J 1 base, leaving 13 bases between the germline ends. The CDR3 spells CASSLQGDPSGNTIYF. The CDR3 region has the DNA TGCGCCAGCAGCTTACAGGGAGACCCGTCTGGAAACACCATATATTTT.

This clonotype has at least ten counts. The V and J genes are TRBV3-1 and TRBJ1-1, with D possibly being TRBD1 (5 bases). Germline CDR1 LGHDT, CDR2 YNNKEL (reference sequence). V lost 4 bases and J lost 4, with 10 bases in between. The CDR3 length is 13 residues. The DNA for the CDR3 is TGTGCCAGCAGCCTAACTAGGGGCACTGAAGCTTTCTTT. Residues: CASSLTRGTEAFF.

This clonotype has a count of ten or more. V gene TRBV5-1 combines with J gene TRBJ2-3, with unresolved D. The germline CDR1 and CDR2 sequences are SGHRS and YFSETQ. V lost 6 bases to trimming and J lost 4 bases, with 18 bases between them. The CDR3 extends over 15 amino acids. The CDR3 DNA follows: TGCGCCAGCACCTCGATAGTGGCTGGCGCAGATACGCAGTATTTT. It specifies CASTSIVAGADTQYF.

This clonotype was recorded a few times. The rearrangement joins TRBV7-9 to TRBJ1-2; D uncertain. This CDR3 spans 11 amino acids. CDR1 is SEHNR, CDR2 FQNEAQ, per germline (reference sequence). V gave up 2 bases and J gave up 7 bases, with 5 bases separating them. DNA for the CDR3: TGTGCCAGCAGCTTACATTTTGGCTACACCTTC. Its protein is CASSLHFGYTF. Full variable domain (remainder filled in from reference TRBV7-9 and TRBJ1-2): DTGVSQNPRHKITKRGQNVTFRCDPISEHNRLYWYRQTLGQGPEFLTYFQNEAQLEKSRLLSDRFSAERPKGSFSTLEIQRTEQGDSAMYLCASSLHFGYTFGSGTRLTVV.

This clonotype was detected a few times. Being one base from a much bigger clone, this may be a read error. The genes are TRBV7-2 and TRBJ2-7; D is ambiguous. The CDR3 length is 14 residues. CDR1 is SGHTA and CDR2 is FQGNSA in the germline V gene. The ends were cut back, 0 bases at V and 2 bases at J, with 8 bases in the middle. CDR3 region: CASSLALRAYEQYF. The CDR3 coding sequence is TGTGCCAGCAGCTTAGCCCTTAGAGCCTACGAGCAGTACTTC.

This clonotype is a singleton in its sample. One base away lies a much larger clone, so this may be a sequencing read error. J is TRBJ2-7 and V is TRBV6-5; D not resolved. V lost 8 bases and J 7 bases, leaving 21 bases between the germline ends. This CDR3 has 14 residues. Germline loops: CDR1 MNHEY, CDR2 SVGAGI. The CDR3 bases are TGTGCCAGCTCTTACTCCCCAGCTCGTACGGAGCAGTACTTC. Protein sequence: CASSYSPARTEQYF.

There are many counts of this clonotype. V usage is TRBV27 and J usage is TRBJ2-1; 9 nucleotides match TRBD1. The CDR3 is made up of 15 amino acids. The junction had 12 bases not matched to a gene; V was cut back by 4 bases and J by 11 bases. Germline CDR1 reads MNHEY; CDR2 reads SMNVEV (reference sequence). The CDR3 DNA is TGTGCCAGCAGTTCCAGGGGACAGGGTGAGGCGAAGCAGTTCTTC. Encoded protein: CASSSRGQGEAKQFF.

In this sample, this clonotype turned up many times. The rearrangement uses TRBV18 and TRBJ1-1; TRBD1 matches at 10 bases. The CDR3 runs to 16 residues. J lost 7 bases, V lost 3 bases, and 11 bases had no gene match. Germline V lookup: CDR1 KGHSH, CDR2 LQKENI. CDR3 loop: CASSPMTGGVLLEAFF. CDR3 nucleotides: TGTGCCAGCTCACCCATGACAGGGGGCGTGCTTCTTGAAGCTTTCTTT.

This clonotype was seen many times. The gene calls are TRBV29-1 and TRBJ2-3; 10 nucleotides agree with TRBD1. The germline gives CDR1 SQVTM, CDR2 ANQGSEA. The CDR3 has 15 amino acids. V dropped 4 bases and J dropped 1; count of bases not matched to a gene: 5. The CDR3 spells CSVAPTGGGTDTQYF. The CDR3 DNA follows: TGCAGCGTTGCACCGACAGGGGGCGGCACAGATACGCAGTATTTT.

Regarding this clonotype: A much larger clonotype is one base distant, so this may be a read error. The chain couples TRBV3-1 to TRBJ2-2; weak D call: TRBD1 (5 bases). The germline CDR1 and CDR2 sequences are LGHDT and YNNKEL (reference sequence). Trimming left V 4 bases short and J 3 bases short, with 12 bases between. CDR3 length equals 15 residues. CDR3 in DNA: TGTGCCAGCAGCCGCTCGGACACCTACACCGGGGAGCTGTTTTTT. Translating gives CASSRSDTYTGELFF.

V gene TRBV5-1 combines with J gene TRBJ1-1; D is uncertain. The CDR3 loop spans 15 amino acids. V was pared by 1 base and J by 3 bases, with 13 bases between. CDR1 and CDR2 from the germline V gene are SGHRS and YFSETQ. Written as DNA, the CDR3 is TGCGCCAGCAGCTTGAGAAGGGTCTTATACACTGAAGCTTTCTTT. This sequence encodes CASSLRRVLYTEAFF.

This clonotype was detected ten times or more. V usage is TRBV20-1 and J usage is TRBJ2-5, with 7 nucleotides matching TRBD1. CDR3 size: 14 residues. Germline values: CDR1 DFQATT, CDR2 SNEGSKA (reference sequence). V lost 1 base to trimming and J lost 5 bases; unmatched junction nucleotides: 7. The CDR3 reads CSARAPGTDETQYF. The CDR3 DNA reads TGCAGTGCTAGAGCCCCCGGGACAGATGAGACCCAGTACTTC.

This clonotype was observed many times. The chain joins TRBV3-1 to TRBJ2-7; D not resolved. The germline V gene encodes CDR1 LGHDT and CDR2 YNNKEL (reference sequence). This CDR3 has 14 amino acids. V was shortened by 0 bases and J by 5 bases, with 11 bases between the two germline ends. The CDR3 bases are TGTGCCAGCAGCCAAGACAGAGCCCACGACGAGCAGTACTTC. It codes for CASSQDRAHDEQYF.

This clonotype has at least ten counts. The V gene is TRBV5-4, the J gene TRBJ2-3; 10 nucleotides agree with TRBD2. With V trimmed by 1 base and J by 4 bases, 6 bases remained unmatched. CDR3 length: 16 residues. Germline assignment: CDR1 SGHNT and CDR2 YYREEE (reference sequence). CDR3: CASSLKLAGEADTQYF. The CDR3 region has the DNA TGTGCCAGCAGCTTGAAGCTAGCGGGGGAGGCAGATACGCAGTATTTT.

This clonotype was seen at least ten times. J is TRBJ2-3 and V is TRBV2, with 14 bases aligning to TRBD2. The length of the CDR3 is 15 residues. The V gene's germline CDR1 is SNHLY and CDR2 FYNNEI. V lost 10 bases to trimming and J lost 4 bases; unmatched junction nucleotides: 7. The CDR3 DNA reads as TGTGCCATCCGGACTAGCGGGGGGATGGCAGATACGCAGTATTTT. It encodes CAIRTSGGMADTQYF.

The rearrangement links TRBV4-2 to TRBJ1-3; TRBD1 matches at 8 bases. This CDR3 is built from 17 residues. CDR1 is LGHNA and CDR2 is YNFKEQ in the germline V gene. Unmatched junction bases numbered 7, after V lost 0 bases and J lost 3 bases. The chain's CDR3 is CASSQDGQGADGNTIYF. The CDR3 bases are TGTGCCAGCAGCCAAGATGGGCAGGGGGCGGATGGAAACACCATATATTTT.

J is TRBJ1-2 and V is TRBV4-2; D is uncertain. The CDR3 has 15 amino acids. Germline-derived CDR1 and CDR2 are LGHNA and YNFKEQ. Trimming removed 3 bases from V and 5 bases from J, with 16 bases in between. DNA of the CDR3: TGTGCCAGCAGCCAGCGGCGGGCCTTGGGATATGGCTACACCTTC. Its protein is CASSQRRALGYGYTF.

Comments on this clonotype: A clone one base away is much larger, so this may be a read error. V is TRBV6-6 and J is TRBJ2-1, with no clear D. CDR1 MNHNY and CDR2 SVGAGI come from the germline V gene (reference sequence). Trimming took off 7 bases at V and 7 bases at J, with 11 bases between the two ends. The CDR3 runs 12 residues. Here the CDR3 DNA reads TGTGCCAGCACCCGCTCCCCAAATGAGCAGTTCTTC. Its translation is CASTRSPNEQFF.

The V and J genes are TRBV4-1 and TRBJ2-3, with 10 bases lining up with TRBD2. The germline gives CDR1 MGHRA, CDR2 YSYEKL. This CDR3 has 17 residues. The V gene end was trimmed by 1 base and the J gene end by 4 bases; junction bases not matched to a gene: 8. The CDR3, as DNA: TGCGCCAGCAGCCAAGTTGCAAAGCGGGGGGGCCCAGATACGCAGTATTTT. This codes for CASSQVAKRGGPDTQYF.

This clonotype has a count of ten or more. The CDR3 coding sequence is TGCAGTGCCCAGGGACTAGCGGGGGCCCTCTACAATGAGCAGTTCTTC. Amino acid sequence: CSAQGLAGALYNEQFF. The chain has TRBV20-1 and TRBJ2-1; 14 bases agree with TRBD2. The V gene end was trimmed by 6 bases and the J gene end by 3 bases; junction bases not matched to a gene: 7. The germline CDR1 and CDR2 sequences are DFQATT and SNEGSKA (reference sequence). The CDR3 consists of 16 residues.

The CDR3 protein is CASSPPPSGGMKTQYF. DNA of the CDR3: TGTGCCAGCAGCCCCCCCCCCAGCGGGGGGATGAAGACCCAGTACTTC. The rearrangement uses TRBV11-2 and TRBJ2-5, with 9 bases aligning to TRBD2. The germline gives CDR1 SGHAT, CDR2 FQNNGV. Trimming removed 5 bases from V and 6 bases from J; junction bases left unmatched: 13. The length of the CDR3 is 16 residues.

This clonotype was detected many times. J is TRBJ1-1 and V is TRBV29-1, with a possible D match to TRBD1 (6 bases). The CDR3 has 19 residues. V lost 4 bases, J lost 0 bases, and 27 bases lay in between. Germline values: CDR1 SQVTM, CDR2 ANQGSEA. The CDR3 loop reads CSVAWTALKGRMVNTEAFF. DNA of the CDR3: TGCAGCGTTGCCTGGACAGCCCTCAAGGGCAGAATGGTGAACACTGAAGCTTTCTTT.

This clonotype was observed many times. The CDR3 DNA follows: TGTGCCAGCAGCTATCTGAGGGGCACAGATACGCAGTATTTT. Translating gives CASSYLRGTDTQYF. The chain joins TRBV5-5 to TRBJ2-3, with D possibly TRBD2 on 5 matching bases. Germline V gives CDR1 SGHKS, CDR2 YYEKEE (reference sequence). The V and J ends lost 3 bases and 1 base respectively, with 9 bases between them. The CDR3 has 14 amino acids.

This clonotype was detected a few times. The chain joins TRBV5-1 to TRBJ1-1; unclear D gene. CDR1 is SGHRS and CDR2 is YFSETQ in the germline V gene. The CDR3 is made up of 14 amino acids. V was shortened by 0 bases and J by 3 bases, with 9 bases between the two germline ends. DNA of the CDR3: TGCGCCAGCAGCTTGGCTGCTACCCACACTGAAGCTTTCTTT. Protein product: CASSLAATHTEAFF.

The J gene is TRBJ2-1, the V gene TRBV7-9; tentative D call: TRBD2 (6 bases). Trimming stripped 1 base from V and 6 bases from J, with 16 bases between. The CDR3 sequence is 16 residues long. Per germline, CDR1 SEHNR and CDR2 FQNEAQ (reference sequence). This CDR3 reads CASSLGRDSVRNEQFF. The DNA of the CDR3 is TGTGCCAGCAGCTTAGGAAGGGACTCAGTCCGCAATGAGCAGTTCTTC.

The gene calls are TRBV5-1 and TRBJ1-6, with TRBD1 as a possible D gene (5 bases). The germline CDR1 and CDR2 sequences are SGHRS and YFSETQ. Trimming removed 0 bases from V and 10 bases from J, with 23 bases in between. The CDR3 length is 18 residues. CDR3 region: CASSLAWGPAVVGSPLHF. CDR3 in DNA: TGCGCCAGCAGCTTGGCCTGGGGACCAGCCGTCGTGGGGTCACCCCTCCACTTT.

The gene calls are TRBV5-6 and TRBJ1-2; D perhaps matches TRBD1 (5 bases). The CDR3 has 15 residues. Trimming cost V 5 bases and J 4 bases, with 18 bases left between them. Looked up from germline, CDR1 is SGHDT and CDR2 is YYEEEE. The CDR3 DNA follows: TGTGCCAGCAGTCAGACCGGGACGGCTGTCTATGGCTACACCTTC. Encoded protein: CASSQTGTAVYGYTF.

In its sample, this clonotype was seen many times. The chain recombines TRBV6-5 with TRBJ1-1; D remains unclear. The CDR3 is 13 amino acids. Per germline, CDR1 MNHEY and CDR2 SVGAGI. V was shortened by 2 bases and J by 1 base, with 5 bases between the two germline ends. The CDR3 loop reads CASSYGRNTEAFF. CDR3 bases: TGTGCCAGCAGTTACGGCAGGAACACTGAAGCTTTCTTT.